This T cell receptor beta chain was obtained from a study of memory CD4+ T cells and cytomegalovirus serostatus. Overall study: Healthy Belgian adult donors included roughly nine CMV-positive and around 25 CMV-negative people. Study-wide results and limits: About 40% of the roughly 160 known CMV-associated TCRbeta sequences appeared in CD4+ memory. A US-trained random forest predicted CMV serostatus with median AUC roughly 0.91.

This clone appeared a few times. Its target is not known. The sort gate was single viable CD3+CD4+CD8-CD45RO+ cells for memory CD4+ T cells. Sequenced by immunoSEQ multiplex PCR; TCRdb stores in-frame clones only, minus some. The sample has under 45,000 clones; around 78% are singletons. CDR1 and CDR2 from the germline V gene are SGHTA and FQGNSA. Trimming took off 4 bases at V and 5 bases at J, with 15 bases between the two ends. The length of the CDR3 is 15 residues. What was sequenced was memory CD4+ T cells from blood. V and J are TRBV7-2 and TRBJ2-1; D is unresolved. This TCR derives from an adult in good health and CMV-seronegative. The CDR3 here is CASSYVKSRNNEQFF. The CDR3 coding sequence is TGTGCCAGCAGCTATGTTAAGTCTAGGAACAATGAGCAGTTCTTC.